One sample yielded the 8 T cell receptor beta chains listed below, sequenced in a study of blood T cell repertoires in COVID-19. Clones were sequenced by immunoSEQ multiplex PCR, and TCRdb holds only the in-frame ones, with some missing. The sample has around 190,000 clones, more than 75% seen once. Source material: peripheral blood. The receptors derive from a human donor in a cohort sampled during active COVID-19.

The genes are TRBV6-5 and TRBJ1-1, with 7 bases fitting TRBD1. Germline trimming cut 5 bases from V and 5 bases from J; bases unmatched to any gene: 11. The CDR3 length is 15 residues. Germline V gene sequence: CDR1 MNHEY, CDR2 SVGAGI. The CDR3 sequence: CASSPSTGSGTEAFF. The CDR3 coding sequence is TGTGCCAGCAGTCCATCGACAGGGTCGGGGACTGAAGCTTTCTTT.

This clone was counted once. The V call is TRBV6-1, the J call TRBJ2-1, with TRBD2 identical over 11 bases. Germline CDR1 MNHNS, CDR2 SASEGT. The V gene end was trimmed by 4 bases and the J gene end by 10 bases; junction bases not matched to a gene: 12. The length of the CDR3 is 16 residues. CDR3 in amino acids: CASSAQTLAGGQEQFF. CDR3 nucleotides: TGTGCCAGCAGTGCCCAAACTTTAGCGGGAGGGCAGGAGCAGTTCTTC.

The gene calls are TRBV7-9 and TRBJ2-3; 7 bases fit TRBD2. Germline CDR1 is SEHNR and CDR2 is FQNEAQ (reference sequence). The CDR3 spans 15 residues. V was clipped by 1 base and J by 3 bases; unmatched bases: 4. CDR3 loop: CASSLVGTTTDTQYF. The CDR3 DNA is TGTGCCAGCAGCTTAGTCGGGACTACGACAGATACGCAGTATTTT.

The CDR3 coding sequence is TGCAGCGTTGAAGGGGGGACATCCTATGGCTACACCTTC. The encoded protein is CSVEGGTSYGYTF. The rearrangement joins TRBV29-1 to TRBJ1-2; D is possibly TRBD1 (6 bases). The CDR3 contains 13 residues. Trimming pared 1 base from V and 4 bases from J, leaving 10 bases between. Germline CDR1 SQVTM, CDR2 ANQGSEA.

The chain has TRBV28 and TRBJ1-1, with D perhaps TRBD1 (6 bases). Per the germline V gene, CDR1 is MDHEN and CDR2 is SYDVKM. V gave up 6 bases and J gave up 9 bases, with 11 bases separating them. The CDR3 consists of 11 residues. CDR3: CASRIQGQAFF. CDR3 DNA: TGTGCCAGCAGAATACAGGGCCAAGCTTTCTTT.

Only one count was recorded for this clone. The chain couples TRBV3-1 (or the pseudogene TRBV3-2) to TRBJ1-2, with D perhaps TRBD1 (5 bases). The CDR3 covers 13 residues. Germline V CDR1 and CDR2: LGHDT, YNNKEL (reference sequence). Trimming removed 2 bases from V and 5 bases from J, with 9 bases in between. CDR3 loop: CASSQSEGYGYTF. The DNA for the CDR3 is TGTGCCAGCAGCCAATCGGAGGGGTATGGCTACACCTTC.

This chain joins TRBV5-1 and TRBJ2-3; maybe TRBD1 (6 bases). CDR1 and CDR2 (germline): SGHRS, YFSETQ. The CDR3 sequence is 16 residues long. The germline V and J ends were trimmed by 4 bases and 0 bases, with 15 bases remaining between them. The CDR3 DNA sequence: TGCGCCAGCAGCAGGACAGTGAACCCAAGCACAGATACGCAGTATTTT. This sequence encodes CASSRTVNPSTDTQYF.

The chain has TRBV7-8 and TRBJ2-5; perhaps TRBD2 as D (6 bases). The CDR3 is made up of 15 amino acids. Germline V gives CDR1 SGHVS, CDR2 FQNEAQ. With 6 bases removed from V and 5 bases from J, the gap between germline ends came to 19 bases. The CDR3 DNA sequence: TGTGCCAGCAGTGTTTGGGGCGGGGCATGGGAGACCCAGTACTTC. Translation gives CASSVWGGAWETQYF.